This T cell receptor beta chain was retrieved from a study of T cell changes during pregnancy in multiple sclerosis. Some clones are missing from TCRdb's copy, which holds only in-frame ones; the method was immunoSEQ multiplex PCR. The data show 39,000 or so clones, with 94% seen just once and around 8.1% held by the top ten. Germline CDR1 is LGHNA and CDR2 is YNFKEQ. Deletions cut 4 bases from V and 3 bases from J, with 19 bases between. The CDR3 spans 16 residues. The receptor was derived from a female donor with multiple sclerosis, enrolled in a pregnancy study. This chain links TRBV4-2 with TRBJ2-7, with D possibly matching TRBD2 (5 bases). The sequences come from CD8+ T cells from peripheral blood mononuclear cells, collected in the third trimester of pregnancy. CDR3: CASSRYSGSRGYEQYF. In DNA form, the CDR3 reads TGTGCCAGCAGCCGTTATTCGGGGAGTCGGGGCTACGAGCAGTACTTC.